Listed below are T cell receptor beta chains from one sample, sequenced in a study of T cell changes during pregnancy in multiple sclerosis. Clones were read by immunoSEQ multiplex PCR, and TCRdb kept only the in-frame ones, dropping some. The sample lists tens of thousands of clones, roughly 90% occurring once. Sequenced here: CD4+ T cells from peripheral blood mononuclear cells, sampled in the first trimester of pregnancy. The receptors were sampled from a female donor in good health, enrolled as a control in a pregnancy study. CDR3s include the opening cysteine and the closing phenylalanine or tryptophan. D genes are given only for firm matches.

v_call	j_call	d_call	cdr3_nt	cdr3_aa
TRBV13	TRBJ2-7	NA	TGTGCCAGCAGCGCCGACAGCTACGAGCAGTACTTC	CASSADSYEQYF
TRBV27	TRBJ1-1	TRBD1	TGTGCCAGCAGTTTAGGACAGGGGATCACTGAAGCTTTCTTT	CASSLGQGITEAFF
TRBV5-4	TRBJ2-2	TRBD2	TGTGCCAGCAGCTCGACGGGACTAGCGGGGGTAGAGCTGTTTTTT	CASSSTGLAGVELFF
TRBV28	TRBJ2-7	NA	TGTGCCAGCAGTTTTCTAGTGTACGAGCAGTACTTC	CASSFLVYEQYF
TRBV10-3	TRBJ1-2	NA	TGTGCCATCAGTGAGTCCACTTACCGGGGGGGCTACACCTTC	CAISESTYRGGYTF
TRBV2	TRBJ1-5	NA	TGTGCCAGCATGGTTCCCGGCGGGCCCCAGCATTTT	CASMVPGGPQHF
TRBV29-1	TRBJ2-3	TRBD2	TGCAGCGCCCGACTAGCGGGATTCACAGATACGCAGTATTTT	CSARLAGFTDTQYF
TRBV5-1	TRBJ2-5	TRBD1	TGCGCCAGCAGCTTCGGCCAGGGGGTTCTGCGTGGAGAGACCCAGTACTTC	CASSFGQGVLRGETQYF
TRBV7-8	TRBJ1-2	NA	TGTGCCAGCAGCTTATTACCCCCAGGGGTCGACTATGGCTACACCTTC	CASSLLPPGVDYGYTF
TRBV7-2	TRBJ2-1	NA	TGTGCCAGCAGCTTAGGGGGCCAATACAATGAGCAGTTCTTC	CASSLGGQYNEQFF
TRBV6-1	TRBJ2-7	NA	TGTGCCAGCAGTGAAGGGGCGTTGCCTTCCGAGCAGTACTTC	CASSEGALPSEQYF
TRBV6-5	TRBJ1-5	TRBD1	TGTGCCAGCAGTCTCGGGGGCGACAGGGGCCAGCCCCAGCATTTT	CASSLGGDRGQPQHF
TRBV19	TRBJ1-5	NA	TGTGCCAGTAGTATTTATTCCAACAAAGATCAGCCCCAGCATTTT	CASSIYSNKDQPQHF